Listed here are 31 T cell receptor beta chains from one sample, sequenced in a study of shared clonotypes between healthy human individuals. Naive CD8 cells, CD45RO-negative and positively selected for CCR7, excluded terminally differentiated effector memory CD45RA+ cells. Assay: immunoSEQ multiplex PCR; the TCRdb copy retains only in-frame clones and omits some. The data hold around 2,100,000 clones, with 85% to 95% observed a single time. The source material was naive CD8+ T cells sorted from blood. The receptors were gathered from a man between 18 and 35 years old in good health.

This rearrangement joins TRBV5-1 to TRBJ2-5; 8 nucleotides align to TRBD2. Germline V gives CDR1 SGHRS, CDR2 YFSETQ. V shed 4 bases, J shed 1 base, and the junction held 12 bases outside the gene matches. The CDR3 totals 17 residues. CDR3: CASSASGGARFQETQYF. DNA for the CDR3: TGCGCCAGCAGCGCCTCGGGAGGGGCCCGATTCCAAGAGACCCAGTACTTC.

The chain employs TRBV27 and TRBJ2-7; either TRBD1 or TRBD2 may supply D (5 bases each). V dropped 5 bases and J dropped 6 bases, with 11 bases sitting between them. The CDR3 extends over 12 amino acids. Germline V gives CDR1 MNHEY, CDR2 SMNVEV (reference sequence). The CDR3 is CASSGGGFEQYF. CDR3 bases: TGTGCCAGCAGTGGGGGTGGGTTCGAGCAGTACTTC.

V is TRBV15 and J is TRBJ2-1, with TRBD2 matching over 8 bases. Germline CDR1 and CDR2: LNHNV and YYDKDF (reference sequence). This CDR3 has 20 amino acids. The V gene end was trimmed by 0 bases and the J gene end by 0 bases; junction bases not matched to a gene: 13. CDR3 in DNA: TGTGCCACCAGCAGAGATAGAGCTAGCGGGCTTCATAGCTCCTACAATGAGCAGTTCTTC. Its translation: CATSRDRASGLHSSYNEQFF.

The genes are TRBV18 and TRBJ2-7, with 7 bases fitting TRBD2. J gave up 6 bases and V 6 bases, and 8 bases lay outside the gene matches. Germline V gives CDR1 KGHSH, CDR2 LQKENI. This CDR3 is built from 13 residues. CDR3: CASSGGRASEQYF. The CDR3 bases are TGTGCCAGCTCCGGGGGGAGGGCCTCCGAGCAGTACTTC.

This clone was detected only once. V is TRBV27 and J is TRBJ2-6; D not certain. In germline, CDR1 is MNHEY, CDR2 SMNVEV (reference sequence). CDR3 size: 15 residues. V was cut by 6 bases and J by 1 base, with 10 bases left in between. The CDR3 is CASSPSGSGANVLTF. CDR3 in DNA: TGTGCCAGCAGCCCGTCCGGATCTGGGGCCAACGTCCTGACTTTC.

This sequence joins TRBV5-6 and TRBJ1-5, with D perhaps matching TRBD1 (6 bases). This CDR3 spans 16 amino acids. Germline CDR1 reads SGHDT; CDR2 reads YYEEEE. V lost 3 bases and J 3 bases, leaving 16 bases between the germline ends. The CDR3 sequence: CASSSLEDSANQPQHF. CDR3 DNA sequence: TGTGCCAGCAGCTCCCTTGAGGACAGCGCCAATCAGCCCCAGCATTTT.

The chain employs TRBV29-1 and TRBJ2-1, with 11 bases aligning to TRBD1. J lost 10 bases, V lost 6 bases, and 14 bases had no gene match. There are 15 residues in the CDR3. Germline CDR1 reads SQVTM; CDR2 reads ANQGSEA. The CDR3 protein is CSVDRRDRGILEQFF. In DNA form, the CDR3 reads TGCAGCGTAGATCGCCGGGACAGGGGGATTTTGGAGCAGTTCTTC.

This clone was observed once. This chain links TRBV27 with TRBJ2-3; TRBD2 matches 10 bases. The junction had 2 bases not matched to a gene; V was cut back by 2 bases and J by 3 bases. The CDR3 has 15 amino acids. CDR1 and CDR2 from the germline V gene are MNHEY and SMNVEV (reference sequence). Here the CDR3 reads CASSLGSGRTDTQYF. The CDR3 DNA sequence: TGTGCCAGCAGTTTAGGTAGCGGGAGGACAGATACGCAGTATTTT.

V is TRBV30 and J is TRBJ2-7; 7 bases are a match to TRBD2. This CDR3 has 14 amino acids. Germline assignment: CDR1 GTSNPN and CDR2 SVGIG (reference sequence). Trimming removed 4 bases from V and 3 bases from J; junction bases left unmatched: 9. The CDR3 DNA follows: TGTGCCTGGACCTCCCTAGGGGAGGGCTACGAGCAGTACTTC. Translating gives CAWTSLGEGYEQYF.

The CDR3: CASSLGEGNTEAFF. Written as DNA, the CDR3 is TGTGCCAGTAGTCTGGGAGAGGGGAACACTGAAGCTTTCTTT. This chain links TRBV19 with TRBJ1-1; D remains unclear. This CDR3 is built from 14 residues. The V end lost 5 bases, the J end lost 1 base, and 11 bases lay between the germline ends. CDR1 is LNHDA, CDR2 SQIVND, per germline (reference sequence).

J is TRBJ2-3 and V is TRBV7-3; TRBD2 matches at 10 bases. The CDR3 totals 15 residues. The V gene end was trimmed by 3 bases and the J gene end by 1 base; junction bases not matched to a gene: 1. Germline-derived CDR1 and CDR2 are SGHTA and FQGTGA. This CDR3 is CASSFGTSGTDTQYF. The CDR3 nucleotides read TGTGCCAGCAGCTTTGGGACTAGCGGCACAGATACGCAGTATTTT.

The chain joins TRBV28 to TRBJ2-7; 7 positions agree with TRBD1. Germline CDR1 is MDHEN and CDR2 is SYDVKM. Losses at the gene ends were 8 bases for V and 0 bases for J; bases not matched to a gene: 19. The CDR3 spans 18 residues. CDR3 sequence: CASAYSLSGTESSYEQYF. The CDR3 bases are TGTGCCAGCGCTTATAGCCTCTCCGGGACAGAGAGCTCCTACGAGCAGTACTTC.

As for this clone: The sample has other DNA sequences that encode this CDR3 too. V gene TRBV5-1 combines with J gene TRBJ1-1; D gene uncertain. The ends were cut back, 1 base at V and 2 bases at J, with 6 bases in the middle. The germline CDR1 and CDR2 sequences are SGHRS and YFSETQ. This CDR3 contains 13 residues. The CDR3 DNA sequence: TGCGCCAGCAGCTTGTCCCCTAACACTGAAGCTTTCTTT. Protein product: CASSLSPNTEAFF.

V and J are TRBV7-9 and TRBJ1-5; 10 nucleotides line up with TRBD1. V gave up 4 bases and J gave up 6 bases; unmatched junction bases: 6. CDR1 is SEHNR, CDR2 FQNEAQ, per germline (reference sequence). The CDR3 has 15 amino acids. The CDR3 DNA sequence: TGTGCCAGCAGCTCGGACAGGGGGGAGGGTCAGCCCCAGCATTTT. This translates into CASSSDRGEGQPQHF.

CDR3 in DNA: TGTGCCAGTAGTATCCCCCGGGACAGGGATTCACCCCTCCACTTT. This codes for CASSIPRDRDSPLHF. The chain uses TRBV19 and TRBJ1-6; TRBD1 matches 9 bases. Per germline, CDR1 LNHDA and CDR2 SQIVND (reference sequence). This CDR3 has 15 residues. J gave up 8 bases and V 3 bases, and 5 bases lay outside the gene matches.

This chain joins TRBV19 and TRBJ1-1, with 8 positions matching TRBD1. The CDR3 contains 15 residues. Germline trimming cut 5 bases from V and 5 bases from J; bases unmatched to any gene: 10. Germline CDR1 is LNHDA and CDR2 is SQIVND (reference sequence). CDR3 protein: CASSPYRGELTEAFF. CDR3 sequence (DNA): TGTGCCAGTAGTCCGTACAGGGGGGAATTGACTGAAGCTTTCTTT.

J is TRBJ2-3 and V is TRBV5-6; possibly TRBD1 for D (5 bases). The CDR3 is 15 amino acids. Between the trimmed V and J ends, which lost 0 bases and 3 bases, there was a span of 11 bases. The germline V gene encodes CDR1 SGHDT and CDR2 YYEEEE. The CDR3 sequence is CASSLDRLGTDTQYF. CDR3 DNA sequence: TGTGCCAGCAGCTTGGACAGGCTGGGGACAGATACGCAGTATTTT.

The rearrangement links TRBV4-1 to TRBJ2-7; 10 bases align to TRBD2. The CDR3 has 15 residues. Germline CDR1 and CDR2: MGHRA and YSYEKL. Losses at the gene ends were 4 bases for V and 2 bases for J; bases not matched to a gene: 5. The CDR3 spells CASSLRTSGPYEQYF. The CDR3 DNA reads TGCGCCAGCAGCCTACGGACTAGCGGCCCCTACGAGCAGTACTTC.

This clone came up once. The rearrangement joins TRBV5-4 to TRBJ2-5; no clear D. V was cut by 4 bases and J by 4 bases, with 8 bases left in between. This CDR3 contains 12 residues. The germline V gene encodes CDR1 SGHNT and CDR2 YYREEE (reference sequence). CDR3 in DNA: TGTGCCAGCAGCGCCGGCGGAGAGACCCAGTACTTC. Residues: CASSAGGETQYF.

The chain uses TRBV6-7 and TRBJ2-7; tentatively, D is TRBD1 (6 bases). TRBV6-7 is classed as an ORF, of uncertain function. Trimming cost V 6 bases and J 0 bases, with 15 bases left between them. The CDR3 is 15 residues long. CDR3 sequence reads: CASSWETGSSYEQYF. The CDR3 coding sequence is TGTGCCAGCAGCTGGGAGACAGGAAGCTCCTACGAGCAGTACTTC.

This chain uses TRBV27 with TRBJ1-2; TRBD1 might be the D (5 bases). The CDR3 length is 13 residues. Germline-derived CDR1 and CDR2 are MNHEY and SMNVEV (reference sequence). Trimming took 4 bases from V and 8 from J, leaving 14 bases between them. The CDR3, as DNA: TGTGCCAGCAGTTCGGGACTGGGGTGGGGCTACACCTTC. This codes for CASSSGLGWGYTF.

A note on this clone: Other DNA sequences in this sample translate to the same CDR3. V and J are TRBV4-1 and TRBJ2-7; 12 bases match TRBD2. Germline V gene lookup returns CDR1 MGHRA and CDR2 YSYEKL. The V gene end was trimmed by 3 bases and the J gene end by 2 bases; junction bases not matched to a gene: 2. The CDR3 has 15 residues. The CDR3 is CASSQGLAGTYEQYF. CDR3 DNA sequence: TGCGCCAGCAGCCAGGGACTAGCGGGCACCTACGAGCAGTACTTC.

The V gene is TRBV30, the J gene TRBJ2-1, with a tentative D call TRBD2 (5 bases). Trimming pared 0 bases from V and 3 bases from J, leaving 12 bases between. Germline V gene lookup returns CDR1 GTSNPN and CDR2 SVGIG (reference sequence). The CDR3 spans 15 residues. DNA for the CDR3: TGTGCCTGGAGTGTACAAACGGGGTACTACAATGAGCAGTTCTTC. Its protein product is CAWSVQTGYYNEQFF.

The chain couples TRBV15 to TRBJ1-5; D remains unclear. The ends were cut back, 3 bases at V and 5 bases at J, with 8 bases in the middle. CDR3 length: 13 amino acids. Germline V gene data show CDR1 as LNHNV and CDR2 as YYDKDF (reference sequence). The CDR3, as DNA: TGTGCCACCAGCAGTGGGCGTTATCAGCCCCAGCATTTT. Translating it yields CATSSGRYQPQHF.

This clone came up once. The gene calls are TRBV20-1 and TRBJ2-3; D may be TRBD2 (6 bases). The ends were cut back, 1 base at V and 13 bases at J, with 12 bases in the middle. The CDR3 is 11 amino acids. Germline-derived CDR1 and CDR2 are DFQATT and SNEGSKA (reference sequence). CDR3 coding DNA: TGCAGTGCTAGAGTGGAGGGCCCGAAGTATTTT. Encoded protein: CSARVEGPKYF.

This clone was seen only a few times. CDR3 in amino acids: CASSPDRGYNQPQHF. The CDR3 bases are TGCGCCAGCAGTCCGGACAGGGGATACAATCAGCCCCAGCATTTT. The chain combines TRBV10-1 with TRBJ1-5, with 9 bases lining up with TRBD1. CDR3 size: 15 residues. Germline loops: CDR1 WNHNN, CDR2 SYGVQD (reference sequence). V shed 5 bases and J 3 bases; nucleotides not matched to a gene: 5.

This clone was found once. The same CDR3 is also encoded by other DNA sequences in this sample. The chain combines TRBV9 with TRBJ2-7, with TRBD2 as a possible D gene (5 bases). The V gene lost 0 bases and the J gene lost 3 bases, with 10 bases spanning the gap. Per germline, CDR1 SGDLS and CDR2 YYNGEE. The length of the CDR3 is 14 residues. CDR3 residues: CASSVATGSYEQYF. The CDR3 coding sequence is TGTGCCAGCAGCGTAGCTACGGGGAGCTACGAGCAGTACTTC.

This chain uses TRBV7-2 with TRBJ2-5, with D possibly matching TRBD2 (6 bases). Trimming took off 0 bases at V and 2 bases at J, with 16 bases between the two ends. Germline V CDR1 and CDR2: SGHTA, FQGNSA. The CDR3 covers 17 residues. The CDR3 sequence is CASSLADWAGLQETQYF. CDR3 nucleotide sequence: TGTGCCAGCAGCTTAGCCGATTGGGCGGGGTTACAAGAGACCCAGTACTTC.

In the case of this clone: The sample contains more than one DNA sequence encoding this CDR3. The rearrangement uses TRBV7-9 and TRBJ2-7; no firm D call. Germline V gene sequence: CDR1 SEHNR, CDR2 FQNEAQ (reference sequence). The V and J ends lost 0 bases and 2 bases respectively, with 5 bases between them. The CDR3 totals 13 residues. The CDR3: CASSLAGTYEQYF. DNA for the CDR3: TGTGCCAGCAGCTTAGCAGGCACCTACGAGCAGTACTTC.

The rearrangement uses TRBV28 and TRBJ2-7; maybe TRBD1 (6 bases). This CDR3 is built from 16 residues. The germline V and J ends were trimmed by 7 bases and 0 bases, with 19 bases remaining between them. CDR1 and CDR2 (germline): MDHEN, SYDVKM. This CDR3 is CASTPPEGTHSYEQYF. DNA of the CDR3: TGTGCCAGCACCCCGCCCGAAGGGACACACTCCTACGAGCAGTACTTC.

This chain uses TRBV4-3 with TRBJ2-3, with D tentatively TRBD2 (5 bases). The CDR3 is 17 residues long. The V end was cut by 5 bases, the J end by 2 bases, with 20 bases between. Germline V gene lookup returns CDR1 LGHNA and CDR2 YSLEER. For the CDR3, the DNA is TGCGCCAGCAGCTTGGAGAGGGCCGGAGACTACACAGATACGCAGTATTTT. Amino acids: CASSLERAGDYTDTQYF.